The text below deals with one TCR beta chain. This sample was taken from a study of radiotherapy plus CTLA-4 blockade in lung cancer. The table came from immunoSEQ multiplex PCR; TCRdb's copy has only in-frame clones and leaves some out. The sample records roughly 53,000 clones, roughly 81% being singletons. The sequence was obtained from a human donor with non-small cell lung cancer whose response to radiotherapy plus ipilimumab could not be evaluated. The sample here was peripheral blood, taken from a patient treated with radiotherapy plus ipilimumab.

The CDR3 coding sequence is TGTGCCATCAGGGACAGTTTGGCCGGGGATGACACCGGGGAGCTGTTTTTT. Translation gives CAIRDSLAGDDTGELFF. The rearrangement links TRBV10-3 to TRBJ2-2, with D possibly TRBD1 on 6 matching bases. With 6 bases removed from V and 3 bases from J, the gap between germline ends came to 20 bases. Looked up from germline, CDR1 is ENHRY and CDR2 is SYGVKD. This CDR3 comprises 17 residues.